This T cell receptor beta chain was captured in a study of T cell responses to AZD1222 COVID-19 vaccine. Study results and caveats: White British people made up most donors, females outnumbered males, and clonal diversity was possibly underestimated.

Assay used: immunoSEQ multiplex PCR; TCRdb lists only in-frame clones, some missing. The table records 90,000 to 110,000 clones, roughly 87% of them present only once. Notes on this clone: The antigen is unknown.

This CDR3 has 14 amino acids. The V and J ends lost 5 bases and 4 bases, in that order; junction bases with no gene match: 7. The germline gives CDR1 SGHVS, CDR2 FQNEAQ. The TCR comes from an adult in good health. Sequenced material: peripheral blood, taken on day 0 of MenACWY control vaccination. The chain uses TRBV7-8 and TRBJ1-2; 7 bases map to TRBD1. CDR3 DNA: TGTGCCAGCAGCAAAGAATGGGACAGCTATGGCTACACCTTC. Residues: CASSKEWDSYGYTF.